Given below is one T cell receptor beta chain in context. The antigen it recognizes is unknown. No much larger clonotype is one base removed from it; base qualities were not supplied. V loses 5 bases at its end and J loses 0 bases; junction bases beyond the gene matches: 14. Reading the germline V gene (reference sequence) gives CDR1 MNHNY and CDR2 SVGAGI. CDR3 length: 20 amino acids, cysteine to phenylalanine. The CDR3 DNA has 60 bases and is translated from base 1. This entry is derived from a study of T cell responses to AZD1222 COVID-19 vaccine (dated by TCRdb to the early 2020s). Context from the whole study: TCR sequencing was performed for over 230 trial participants, of whom around 200 were given two doses of AZD1222 and around 25 were given two doses of MenACWY control vaccine. Trial participants were enrolled by age into 18-55, 56-69 and 70-plus year subgroups, with around 150, 28 and 57 TCR-sequenced participants respectively.

The CDR3 regions of human TCRbeta chains were analyzed by immunosequencing. Per the source publication's procedure: Repertoire TCRs were matched against a reference library of SARS-CoV-2-specific TCRs generated with the MIRA antigen-specificity platform. Breadth meant the fraction of unique TCRs that were SARS-CoV-2-associated, whereas depth meant the fraction of total T cells that were SARS-CoV-2-associated. Using the MIRA data, each spike-specific TCR was mapped to the spike region that the TCR reacts to and placed in a CD4 or CD8 class. Log10-transformed breadth and depth values were compared by one-way ANOVA with Sidak's multiple comparisons tests. The source is immuneACCESS, and TCRdb retained only in-frame sequences with V and J called. Part of the clones is not carried over; for the studies checked, unresolved V genes explain less than half of this, and the remainder is unexplained. For V, J and clone size, that table is used; D and trimming come from the DNA. The sample contains 95,000 to 150,000 clones, 92% of them found a single time. About 7.7% of the sample belongs to the ten largest clones.

The sample's time point label is to be understood as: about 28 days (+/-7) after the second vaccine dose. AZD1222 recipients whose second dose came at about 4 weeks and those whose second dose came at about 12 weeks were combined into one group, since spike-specific TCR depth and breadth did not differ between the two schedules. Vaccinee samples came from UK trials COV001 and COV002, including a single-blind randomized controlled phase 2/3 trial of AZD1222 (ChAdOx1 nCoV-19) in healthy adults. For TCRbeta chain sequencing, PBMC samples from trial participants were taken at day 0 and at day 28 after the second dose. Study-wide conclusions, independent of this receptor: Reportedly, close to half of the unique spike-specific TCRs recognized epitopes lying outside the regions that are mutated in the B.1.351 and B.1.1.7 variants. Because no day 14 peak-response samples were available, the repertoires could be characterized only after the peak T cell response. Only a handful of AZD1222 recipients were SARS-CoV-2 seropositive at baseline, limiting conclusions about previously exposed vaccinees. The 56-69-year group was small, and its depth increase did not reach significance, likely because of low power. Participants were mostly white British and included more females than males, and it was suggested by the authors that clonal diversity may have been underestimated. The whole spike protein was spanned by vaccine-associated CD4 TCRs, and dominant responses were seen in regions 160-218 and 743-854. After two AZD1222 doses, both the breadth and the depth of spike-specific TCRs were significantly higher than at day 0 and than in MenACWY recipients.

The sample was peripheral blood, taken 28 days after the second AZD1222 dose. The receptor's source is an adult who received the AZD1222 COVID-19 vaccine. The rearrangement combines TRBV6-6 with TRBJ1-6, and TRBD1 matches 9 of the central bases. The CDR3 region reads CASSRRSPGQGFSYNSPLHF. In nucleotide form, the sequence is TGTGCCAGCAGTCGCCGATCTCCGGGACAGGGTTTCTCCTATAATTCACCCCTCCACTTT.